These 30 T cell receptor beta chains were all obtained from the same sample, sequenced in a study of blood T cells in healthy people across ages. Then a second PCR, running about 7 to 11 cycles, was carried out with a sample-barcoded 5' primer and a J-beta primer mix. In TCRdb, the 5' RACE reads were re-called with MiXCR into one record per CDR3 protein. This sample has around 1.5 million distinct CDR3 sequences, with roughly 32% found just once. The sample taken for sequencing was blood. These receptors all come from a woman under 40 in good health.

This clonotype was detected many times. The chain joins TRBV7-9 to TRBJ2-1; 9 positions agree with TRBD2. The CDR3 covers 15 residues. With V trimmed by 1 base and J by 2 bases, 0 bases remained unmatched. Per germline, CDR1 SEHNR and CDR2 FQNEAQ (reference sequence). CDR3 coding DNA: TGTGCCAGCAGCTTAGGCGGGGGGGCCTACAATGAGCAGTTCTTC. Amino acid sequence: CASSLGGGAYNEQFF.

This clonotype has only a few counts. V usage is TRBV10-1 and J usage is TRBJ1-1; a possible D gene is TRBD1 (5 bases). Looked up from germline, CDR1 is WNHNN and CDR2 is SYGVQD (reference sequence). This CDR3 is 15 amino acids long. Trimming took off 2 bases at V and 3 bases at J, with 13 bases between the two ends. In DNA form, the CDR3 reads TGCGCCAGCAGTGAGGGTTTGCAGGGATACACTGAAGCTTTCTTT. It translates to CASSEGLQGYTEAFF.

This rearrangement joins TRBV6-1 to TRBJ1-3; perhaps TRBD1 as D (5 bases). CDR3 length: 16 residues. The V and J ends lost 1 base and 2 bases respectively, with 12 bases between them. Per the germline V gene, CDR1 is MNHNS and CDR2 is SASEGT. The CDR3 sequence: CASSEVKGTAGNTIYF. CDR3 DNA sequence: TGTGCCAGCAGTGAAGTAAAGGGGACGGCTGGAAACACCATATATTTT.

The chain carries TRBV6-5 and TRBJ2-5; D may be TRBD1 or TRBD2 (6 bases each). CDR3 length: 14 residues. CDR1 and CDR2 (germline): MNHEY, SVGAGI. Deletions cut 4 bases from V and 5 bases from J, with 14 bases between. In DNA form, the CDR3 reads TGTGCCAGCAGTTTATCAGGGGAGGTGGAGACCCAGTACTTC. Its protein product is CASSLSGEVETQYF.

The chain has TRBV21-1 and TRBJ2-7; the table's D call, TRBD1, was not checked against the DNA. TRBV21-1 is classified as a pseudogene. The CDR3 consists of 14 residues. In DNA form, the CDR3 reads TGTGCCAGCAGGACCGGGACAGGGCAAGGGGAGCAGTACTTC. Its translation: CASRTGTGQGEQYF.

At least ten counts were recorded for this clonotype. The chain has TRBV7-3 and TRBJ2-6; 8 bases line up with TRBD1. The CDR3 is 15 amino acids. Per germline, CDR1 SGHTA and CDR2 FQGTGA. The trim removed 5 bases at V and 4 bases at J, leaving 4 bases unmatched. The CDR3 bases are TGTGCCAGCAGCCAGACAGGGGCCGGGGCCAACGTCCTGACTTTC. Translated: CASSQTGAGANVLTF.

The gene calls are TRBV28 and TRBJ1-5; D possibly corresponds to TRBD1 (5 bases). Germline CDR1 and CDR2: MDHEN and SYDVKM. The V end lost 7 bases, the J end lost 2 bases, and 9 bases lay between the germline ends. The CDR3 totals 13 residues. CDR3 in amino acids: CASKSGRNQPQHF. The CDR3 DNA follows: TGTGCCAGCAAGTCGGGGCGCAATCAGCCCCAGCATTTT.

The rearrangement joins TRBV7-6 to TRBJ2-2; unclear D gene. Germline CDR1 SGHVS, CDR2 FNYEAQ. Trimming took off 3 bases at V and 5 bases at J, with 7 bases between the two ends. The CDR3 runs to 13 residues. Here the CDR3 reads CASSFLETGELFF. The CDR3 DNA reads as TGTGCCAGCAGCTTCCTAGAAACCGGGGAGCTGTTTTTT.

V usage is TRBV7-2 and J usage is TRBJ2-1, with D possibly being TRBD1 or TRBD2 (6 bases each). There are 15 residues in the CDR3. The V end was cut by 5 bases, the J end by 5 bases, with 16 bases between. Germline lookup yields CDR1 SGHTA and CDR2 FQGNSA. The CDR3 region has the DNA TGTGCCAGCAGCCGGGGTAGGGGGGCCCACAATGAGCAGTTCTTC. Its translation: CASSRGRGAHNEQFF.

The rearrangement uses TRBV3-1 and TRBJ1-4; TRBD1 might be the D (5 bases). In germline, CDR1 is LGHDT, CDR2 YNNKEL (reference sequence). This CDR3 has 16 amino acids. V lost 4 bases to trimming and J lost 3 bases, with 15 bases between them. In nucleotides, the CDR3 is TGTGCCAGCAGCCCCCCCGGGGCCCGGGCTAATGAAAAACTGTTTTTT. Translating it yields CASSPPGARANEKLFF.

This clonotype was observed a few times. The chain has TRBV4-1 and TRBJ2-4; D is uncertain. The CDR3 runs 17 residues. V lost 4 bases and J lost 3, with 19 bases in between. The V gene's germline CDR1 is MGHRA and CDR2 YSYEKL. In DNA form, the CDR3 reads TGCGCCAGCAGCCTACAACTAATATTGAACGTCAAAAACATTCAGTACTTC. It translates to CASSLQLILNVKNIQYF.

Points on this clonotype: One base away lies a much larger clone, so this may be a sequencing read error. The rearrangement uses TRBV7-2 and TRBJ2-1; 7 bases match TRBD2. There are 14 residues in the CDR3. Germline CDR1 reads SGHTA; CDR2 reads FQGNSA. The V and J ends lost 8 bases and 9 bases, in that order; junction bases with no gene match: 13. The CDR3 sequence: CASGQGDSGSEQFF. CDR3 coding DNA: TGTGCCAGCGGCCAAGGGGATAGCGGGTCTGAGCAGTTCTTC.

As concerns this clonotype: This may be a read error, as it is one base from a much larger clone. This sequence joins TRBV20-1 and TRBJ2-7, with 8 nucleotides matching TRBD1. CDR1 and CDR2 (germline): DFQATT, SNEGSKA (reference sequence). V lost 5 bases and J lost 0; bases outside the gene matches: 6. CDR3 length: 14 amino acids. CDR3 residues: CSASGQGVSYEQYF. CDR3 coding DNA: TGCAGTGCTTCTGGACAGGGCGTCTCCTACGAGCAGTACTTC.

On this clonotype itself: A much bigger clone sits one base away, suggesting this may be a read error. V gene TRBV5-1 combines with J gene TRBJ2-7; D possibly uses TRBD1 or TRBD2 (5 bases each). Trimming pared 4 bases from V and 5 bases from J, leaving 19 bases between. The CDR3 extends over 15 amino acids. CDR1 and CDR2 from the germline V gene are SGHRS and YFSETQ. In nucleotides, the CDR3 is TGCGCCAGCAGCCCCTTAGTGGGGGAACTAGACGAGCAGTACTTC. Amino acid sequence: CASSPLVGELDEQYF.

The chain joins TRBV2 to TRBJ2-1; D is perhaps TRBD1 or TRBD2 (5 bases each). The CDR3 extends over 16 amino acids. V was clipped by 4 bases and J by 0 bases, with 13 bases between them. Germline V lookup: CDR1 SNHLY, CDR2 FYNNEI. CDR3 sequence (DNA): TGTGCCAGCAGTGTTAATCGTGGGGGCTCCTACAATGAGCAGTTCTTC. This encodes CASSVNRGGSYNEQFF.

This sequence joins TRBV7-7 and TRBJ2-5, with D possibly being TRBD1 (5 bases). The V end was cut by 0 bases, the J end by 1 base, with 9 bases between. The germline CDR1 and CDR2 sequences are SSHAT and FNYEAQ (reference sequence). The CDR3 spans 15 residues. The CDR3, as DNA: TGTGCCAGCAGCTTAGCCGCGACAGTCCAAGAGACCCAGTACTTC. Translation gives CASSLAATVQETQYF. The full variable domain, its missing parts supplied by reference TRBV7-7 and TRBJ2-5, is GAGVSQSPRYKVTKRGQDVTLRCDPISSHATLYWYQQALGQGPEFLTYFNYEAQPDKSGLPSDRFSAERPEGSISTLTIQRTEQRDSAMYRCASSLAATVQETQYFGPGTRLLVL.

J is TRBJ1-5 and V is TRBV4-1; TRBD1 agrees at 7 bases. Germline V gives CDR1 MGHRA, CDR2 YSYEKL. The V and J ends lost 4 bases and 9 bases, in that order; junction bases with no gene match: 9. The CDR3 contains 14 residues. CDR3 DNA sequence: TGCGCCAGCAGCCCTATAACAGGGGAGATGCCCCAGCATTTT. Its translation is CASSPITGEMPQHF.

The V gene is TRBV4-2, the J gene TRBJ2-3; D possibly corresponds to TRBD2 (6 bases). From germline, CDR1 is LGHNA and CDR2 YNFKEQ. Trimming shortened V by 4 bases and J by 4 bases, and 15 bases separated the two germline ends. The CDR3 consists of 15 residues. The CDR3 bases are TGTGCCAGCAGCCCGCGACTAGTGTCCCCAGATACGCAGTATTTT. Translation: CASSPRLVSPDTQYF.

This chain links TRBV4-1 with TRBJ1-5; 8 positions match TRBD1. In germline, CDR1 is MGHRA, CDR2 YSYEKL. J gave up 5 bases and V 5 bases, and 8 bases lay outside the gene matches. CDR3 length equals 15 residues. CDR3 sequence reads: CASSYGTGAHQPQHF. The CDR3 DNA reads as TGCGCCAGCAGCTACGGGACAGGAGCACATCAGCCCCAGCATTTT.

A note on this clonotype: The conserved phenylalanine or tryptophan normally closing the CDR3 is absent here, so this likely arose from a read error. The chain employs TRBV14 and TRBJ2-3; TRBD2 matches 15 bases. The trim removed 3 bases at V and 6 bases at J, leaving 4 bases unmatched. The CDR3 length is 16 residues. CDR1 is SGHDN and CDR2 is FVKESK in the germline V gene. Here the CDR3 DNA reads TGTGCCAGCAGCCAGGGACTAGCGGGAGGCTCGGATACGCAGTATTGT. Translation gives CASSQGLAGGSDTQYC.

This clonotype occurred a few times. V is TRBV5-1 and J is TRBJ2-6, with D maybe TRBD1 (5 bases). Trimming left V 0 bases short and J 1 base short, with 17 bases between. Germline V gives CDR1 SGHRS, CDR2 YFSETQ. The CDR3 is 19 residues long. The CDR3 DNA follows: TGCGCCAGCAGCTTGGCCCTTGGCAGGGTTATGTCTGGGGCCAACGTCCTGACTTTC. It codes for CASSLALGRVMSGANVLTF. Full variable domain (rest looked up from reference TRBV5-1 and TRBJ2-6): KAGVTQTPRYLIKTRGQQVTLSCSPISGHRSVSWYQQTPGQGLQFLFEYFSETQRNKGNFPGRFSGRQFSNSRSEMNVSTLELGDSALYLCASSLALGRVMSGANVLTFGAGSRLTVL.

The gene calls are TRBV20-1 and TRBJ1-5; 8 nucleotides align to TRBD1. This CDR3 contains 14 residues. Per germline, CDR1 DFQATT and CDR2 SNEGSKA (reference sequence). V gave up 2 bases and J gave up 7 bases; unmatched junction bases: 7. In nucleotides, the CDR3 is TGCAGTGCTAGACAGACAGGGGCAAAACAGCCCCAGCATTTT. It encodes CSARQTGAKQPQHF.

This sequence joins TRBV21-1 and TRBJ2-5; the tabulated D call, TRBD2, remains unverified against the DNA. TRBV21-1 is shown as a pseudogene. The CDR3 runs 18 residues. CDR3: CASNSREGVRQLIETQYF. The CDR3 region has the DNA TGTGCCAGCAACAGCCGGGAGGGAGTACGACAGTTAATAGAGACCCAGTACTTC.

This clonotype was observed a handful of times. This chain connects TRBV5-1 to TRBJ2-3; 12 bases are shared with TRBD2. The CDR3 is 16 amino acids. In germline, CDR1 is SGHRS, CDR2 YFSETQ. V trimming: 4 bases; J trimming: 2 bases; junction bases outside the gene matches: 5. This chain's CDR3 is CASSGGLAGTTDTQYF. As DNA, the CDR3 is TGCGCCAGCAGCGGTGGACTAGCGGGGACCACAGATACGCAGTATTTT.

This clonotype was detected a few times. This rearrangement joins TRBV4-1 to TRBJ2-7; 13 nucleotides agree with TRBD2. In germline, CDR1 is MGHRA, CDR2 YSYEKL. The CDR3 totals 16 residues. V trimming: 1 base; J trimming: 2 bases; junction bases outside the gene matches: 2. The CDR3 sequence is CASSQVGTSGAYEQYF. The CDR3 DNA is TGCGCCAGCAGCCAAGTAGGGACTAGCGGGGCCTACGAGCAGTACTTC.

The chain links TRBV3-1 to TRBJ1-1; D ambiguous. This CDR3 comprises 14 residues. Germline V lookup: CDR1 LGHDT, CDR2 YNNKEL (reference sequence). Trimming stripped 4 bases from V and 7 bases from J, with 16 bases between. The chain's CDR3 is CASSPPFREVEAFF. In DNA, the CDR3 is TGTGCCAGCAGCCCCCCATTCAGAGAAGTTGAAGCTTTCTTT.

The chain carries TRBV20-1 and TRBJ2-5, with D unclear. CDR1 DFQATT and CDR2 SNEGSKA come from the germline V gene (reference sequence). Deletions cut 1 base from V and 5 bases from J, with 8 bases between. This CDR3 is built from 12 residues. In nucleotides, the CDR3 is TGCAGTGCTAGAGTTGACGTGGAGACCCAGTACTTC. The encoded protein is CSARVDVETQYF.

This clonotype was seen many times. J is TRBJ2-7 and V is TRBV4-1; possibly TRBD1 or TRBD2 for D (5 bases each). V was cut by 3 bases and J by 2 bases, with 11 bases left in between. Germline CDR1 and CDR2: MGHRA and YSYEKL. CDR3 length: 14 residues. As DNA, the CDR3 is TGCGCCAGCAGCCAGGTGGGGGAGACCTACGAGCAGTACTTC. Amino acids: CASSQVGETYEQYF.

The chain is built from TRBV5-1 and TRBJ2-2; 8 bases align to TRBD1. After removal of 0 bases from V and 5 bases from J, the junction contained 6 bases not matched to a gene. This CDR3 contains 16 residues. Germline V CDR1 and CDR2: SGHRS, YFSETQ. CDR3: CASSLEGQGPTGELFF. The CDR3 DNA is TGCGCCAGCAGCTTGGAAGGACAGGGACCAACCGGGGAGCTGTTTTTT.

This clonotype occurred many times. CDR3 region: CASSSTLASGQDTQYF. CDR3 coding DNA: TGTGCCAGCAGTTCCACTCTGGCAAGTGGACAAGATACGCAGTATTTT. The chain uses TRBV27 and TRBJ2-3; perhaps TRBD1 as D (5 bases). Germline CDR1 reads MNHEY; CDR2 reads SMNVEV (reference sequence). The CDR3 contains 16 residues. Deletions cut 4 bases from V and 5 bases from J, with 19 bases between.